The 9 T cell receptor beta chains given below trace back to one sample, sequenced in a study of T cell responses to AZD1222 COVID-19 vaccine. Profiling relied on immunoSEQ multiplex PCR, and the TCRdb table lists in-frame clones only, not all of them. In the table there are more than 140,000 clones, around nine tenths of which are singletons. The specimen comprised peripheral blood, sampled on day 0 of AZD1222 vaccination. Every receptor here comes from an adult in good health.

The table lists this clone with a few counts. The J gene is TRBJ2-7, the V gene TRBV18, with 11 bases fitting TRBD2. In germline, CDR1 is KGHSH, CDR2 LQKENI. The CDR3 is 15 amino acids. V shed 6 bases and J 7 bases; nucleotides not matched to a gene: 11. The CDR3 reads CASSLIAGGPEEQYF. The CDR3 coding sequence is TGTGCCAGCTCCCTGATAGCGGGAGGGCCGGAAGAGCAGTACTTC.

J is TRBJ2-7 and V is TRBV6-5; possibly TRBD2 for D (5 bases). V was cut by 5 bases and J by 4 bases, with 18 bases left in between. The germline V gene has CDR1 MNHEY and CDR2 SVGAGI. The CDR3 spans 15 residues. The CDR3, as DNA: TGTGCCAGCAGTCCGCCGAGGGCCGATAGGTACGAGCAGTACTTC. This translates into CASSPPRADRYEQYF.

This clone showed up just once. CDR3 loop: CASSYGTLTNEKLFF. CDR3 nucleotides: TGTGCCAGCAGTTACGGGACACTAACTAATGAAAAACTGTTTTTT. V is TRBV6-5 and J is TRBJ1-4, with a weak D call TRBD1 (6 bases). CDR1 and CDR2 (germline): MNHEY, SVGAGI. Trimming left V 2 bases short and J 1 base short, with 8 bases between. This CDR3 has 15 residues.

The chain joins TRBV28 to TRBJ1-5, with D possibly TRBD1 on 5 matching bases. The ends were cut back, 0 bases at V and 5 bases at J, with 11 bases in the middle. The CDR3 has 15 amino acids. Looked up from germline, CDR1 is MDHEN and CDR2 is SYDVKM. CDR3 sequence reads: CASSLWGGAHQPQHF. CDR3 bases: TGTGCCAGCAGTTTATGGGGAGGGGCACATCAGCCCCAGCATTTT.

This rearrangement joins TRBV6-2 or TRBV6-3 to TRBJ1-5; perhaps TRBD1 as D (5 bases). CDR1 MNHEY and CDR2 SVGEGT come from the germline V gene. The V and J ends lost 7 bases and 3 bases respectively, with 13 bases between them. The CDR3 has 14 amino acids. The CDR3: CASNPGGYNQPQHF. The CDR3 coding sequence is TGTGCCAGCAACCCCGGGGGGTACAATCAGCCCCAGCATTTT.

The chain has TRBV28 and TRBJ1-1; D not resolved. Trimming removed 6 bases from V and 4 bases from J, with 9 bases in between. Germline-derived CDR1 and CDR2 are MDHEN and SYDVKM. The CDR3 is 12 amino acids. The CDR3 DNA is TGTGCCAGCAGCCCCAGTGTCACTGAAGCTTTCTTT. Its translation: CASSPSVTEAFF.

This chain connects TRBV4-3 to TRBJ2-3; D not certain. The V gene's germline CDR1 is LGHNA and CDR2 YSLEER. Trimming took off 2 bases at V and 0 bases at J, with 6 bases between the two ends. The CDR3 consists of 14 residues. CDR3 in DNA: TGCGCCAGCAGCCAATATTCAAGCACAGATACGCAGTATTTT. This translates into CASSQYSSTDTQYF.

The V and J genes are TRBV27 and TRBJ2-4, with 15 bases fitting TRBD2. This CDR3 region has 20 residues. V dropped 4 bases and J dropped 7; count of bases not matched to a gene: 17. The germline CDR1 and CDR2 sequences are MNHEY and SMNVEV (reference sequence). CDR3 amino acids: CASSSRYRGLAGGRGNIQYF. As DNA, the CDR3 is TGTGCCAGCAGTTCCCGCTACCGGGGACTAGCGGGAGGACGAGGCAACATTCAGTACTTC.

The chain couples TRBV27 to TRBJ2-3, with D possibly called TRBD1 or TRBD2 (5 bases each). Germline V lookup: CDR1 MNHEY, CDR2 SMNVEV (reference sequence). There are 14 residues in the CDR3. Trimming removed 6 bases from V and 5 bases from J, with 15 bases in between. The CDR3, as DNA: TGTGCCAGCAGCCCACGGGCGAGGGGAGATACGCAGTATTTT. This codes for CASSPRARGDTQYF.